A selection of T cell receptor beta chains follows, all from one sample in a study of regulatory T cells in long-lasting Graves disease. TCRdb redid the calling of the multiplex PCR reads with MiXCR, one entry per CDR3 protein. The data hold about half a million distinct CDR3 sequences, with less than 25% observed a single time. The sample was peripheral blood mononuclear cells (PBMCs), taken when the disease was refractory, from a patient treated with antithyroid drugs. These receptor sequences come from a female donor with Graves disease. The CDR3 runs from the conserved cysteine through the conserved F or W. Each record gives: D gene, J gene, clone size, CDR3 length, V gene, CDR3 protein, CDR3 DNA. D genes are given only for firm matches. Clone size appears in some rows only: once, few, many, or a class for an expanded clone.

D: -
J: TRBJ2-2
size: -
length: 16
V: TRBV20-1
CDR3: CSARGPRTVVTGELFF
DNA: TGCAGTGCTAGAGGTCCACGGACAGTTGTCACCGGGGAGCTGTTTTTT

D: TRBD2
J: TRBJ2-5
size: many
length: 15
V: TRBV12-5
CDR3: CASAKTSGFQETQYF
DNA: TGTGCTAGTGCCAAGACTAGCGGCTTTCAAGAGACCCAGTACTTC

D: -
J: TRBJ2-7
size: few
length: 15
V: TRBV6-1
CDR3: CASSLGKASFYEQYF
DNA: TGTGCCAGCAGCCTAGGAAAGGCCTCCTTCTACGAGCAGTACTTC

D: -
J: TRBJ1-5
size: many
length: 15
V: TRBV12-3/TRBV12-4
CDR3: CASSFSGAANQPQHF
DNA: TGTGCCAGCAGTTTCTCCGGGGCCGCAAATCAGCCCCAGCATTTT

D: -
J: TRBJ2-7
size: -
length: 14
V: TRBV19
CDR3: CASSPGTAGYEQYF
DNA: TGTGCCAGTAGTCCGGGGACCGCGGGATACGAGCAGTACTTC

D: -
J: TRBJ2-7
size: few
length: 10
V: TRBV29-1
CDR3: CSAYQHEQYF
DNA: TGCAGCGCCTACCAACACGAGCAGTACTTC

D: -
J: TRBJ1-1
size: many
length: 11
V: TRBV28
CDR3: CASSRSGAAFF
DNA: TGTGCCAGCAGTCGGTCCGGGGCAGCTTTCTTT

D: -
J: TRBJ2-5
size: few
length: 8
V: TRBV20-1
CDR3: CSPGEPAF
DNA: TGCAGCCCCGGGGAGCCTGCCTTC

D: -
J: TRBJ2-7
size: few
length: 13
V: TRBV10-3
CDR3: CAISPRTGAQQYF
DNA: TGTGCCATCAGTCCCCGGACGGGGGCCCAGCAGTACTTC

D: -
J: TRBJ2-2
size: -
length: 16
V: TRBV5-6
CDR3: CASSLWSRASTGELFF
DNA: TGTGCCAGCAGCTTGTGGTCCAGGGCGAGCACCGGGGAGCTGTTTTTT

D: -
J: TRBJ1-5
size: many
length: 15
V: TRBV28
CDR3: CASSSQRALDQPQHF
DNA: TGTGCCAGCAGTTCCCAGAGGGCGCTGGATCAGCCCCAGCATTTT

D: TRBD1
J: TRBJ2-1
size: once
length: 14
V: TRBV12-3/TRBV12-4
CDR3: CASRPGQGSNEQFF
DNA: TGTGCCAGCAGGCCCGGACAGGGAAGCAATGAGCAGTTCTTC

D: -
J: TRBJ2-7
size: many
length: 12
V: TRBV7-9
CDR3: CASSPPGTEQYF
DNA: TGTGCCAGCAGCCCACCGGGGACCGAGCAGTACTTC

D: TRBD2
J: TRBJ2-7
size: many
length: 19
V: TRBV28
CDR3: CASSPEPLIAGGGSYEQYF
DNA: TGTGCCAGCAGTCCCGAGCCTCTAATAGCGGGAGGTGGGTCCTACGAGCAGTACTTC

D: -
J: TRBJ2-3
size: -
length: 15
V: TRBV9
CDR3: CASSVVAGPGDTQYF
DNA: TGTGCCAGCAGCGTAGTGGCGGGCCCCGGGGATACGCAGTATTTT

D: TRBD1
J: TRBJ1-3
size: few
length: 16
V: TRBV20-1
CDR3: CSAREAGTVSGNTIYF
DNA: TGCAGTGCTAGAGAGGCCGGGACAGTCTCTGGAAACACCATATATTTT

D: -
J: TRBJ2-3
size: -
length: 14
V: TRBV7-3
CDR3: CASILLGLTDTQYF
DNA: TGTGCCAGTATTCTGTTAGGGTTAACAGATACGCAGTATTTT

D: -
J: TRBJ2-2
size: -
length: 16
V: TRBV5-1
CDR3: CASSPDNPRNTGELFF
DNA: TGCGCCAGCAGCCCGGACAACCCTAGGAACACCGGGGAGCTGTTTTTT

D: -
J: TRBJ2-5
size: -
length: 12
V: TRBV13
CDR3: CASSLADETQYF
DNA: TGTGCCAGCAGCTTAGCCGACGAGACCCAGTACTTC

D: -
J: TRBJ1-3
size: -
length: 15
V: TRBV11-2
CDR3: CASSSYRERGNTIYF
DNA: TGTGCCAGCAGCTCCTACAGGGAACGTGGAAACACCATATATTTT

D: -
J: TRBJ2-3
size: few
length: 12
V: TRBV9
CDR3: CASRGVTDTQYF
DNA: TGTGCCAGCAGGGGAGTCACAGATACGCAGTATTTT

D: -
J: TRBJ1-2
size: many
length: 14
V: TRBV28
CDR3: CASSLSNSNSGYTF
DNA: TGTGCCAGCAGTTTATCGAACTCTAACAGCGGCTACACCTTC

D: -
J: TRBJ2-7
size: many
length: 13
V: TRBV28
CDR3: CASSFSSLVEQYF
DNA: TGTGCCAGCAGTTTTTCGAGCCTCGTCGAGCAGTACTTC

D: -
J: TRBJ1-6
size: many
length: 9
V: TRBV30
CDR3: CASNSPLHF
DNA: TGTGCCAGTAATTCACCCCTCCACTTT

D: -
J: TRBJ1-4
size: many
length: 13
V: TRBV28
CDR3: CASHGGGYEKLFF
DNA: TGTGCCTCGCACGGGGGTGGGTATGAAAAACTGTTTTTT

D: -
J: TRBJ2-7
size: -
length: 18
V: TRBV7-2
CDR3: CASSLRLRGPGDIYEQYF
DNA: TGTGCCAGCAGCTTAAGACTGAGGGGGCCGGGAGACATTTACGAGCAGTACTTC

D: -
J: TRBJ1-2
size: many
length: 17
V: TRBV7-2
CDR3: CASSWVGVRERNYGYTF
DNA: TGTGCCAGCAGCTGGGTGGGCGTACGGGAGCGTAACTATGGCTACACCTTC

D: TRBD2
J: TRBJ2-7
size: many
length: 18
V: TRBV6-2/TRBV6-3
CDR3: CASSYSNSPGLAPYEQYF
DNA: TGTGCCAGCAGTTACTCAAATTCCCCGGGACTAGCGCCCTACGAGCAGTACTTC

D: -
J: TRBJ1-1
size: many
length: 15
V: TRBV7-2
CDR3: CASSLLSTVNTEAFF
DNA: TGTGCCAGCAGCTTACTCAGTACGGTGAACACTGAAGCTTTCTTT

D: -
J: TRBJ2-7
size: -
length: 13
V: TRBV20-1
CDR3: CSAKPSAPYEQYF
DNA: TGCAGTGCCAAACCTAGCGCCCCTTACGAGCAGTACTTC

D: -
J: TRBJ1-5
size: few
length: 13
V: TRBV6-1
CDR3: CASTKDSNQPQHF
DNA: TGTGCCAGTACTAAGGATAGCAATCAGCCCCAGCATTTT

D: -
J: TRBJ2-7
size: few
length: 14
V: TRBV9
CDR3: CASSPSGVSYEQYF
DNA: TGTGCCAGCAGCCCATCCGGGGTCTCCTACGAGCAGTACTTC

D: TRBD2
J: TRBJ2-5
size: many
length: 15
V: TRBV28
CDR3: CASSHFSGGADTQYF
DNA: TGTGCCAGCAGTCATTTTAGCGGGGGGGCGGATACCCAGTACTTC

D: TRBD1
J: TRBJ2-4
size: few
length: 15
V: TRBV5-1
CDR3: CASSLAGQGASIQYF
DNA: TGCGCCAGCAGCTTGGCGGGACAGGGGGCTAGCATTCAGTACTTC

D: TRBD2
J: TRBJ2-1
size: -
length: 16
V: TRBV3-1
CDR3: CASSQVGRGAHNEQFF
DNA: TGTGCCAGCAGCCAAGTAGGGCGGGGGGCCCACAATGAGCAGTTCTTC

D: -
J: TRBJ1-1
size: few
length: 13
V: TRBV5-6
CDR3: CASSSGRDEVAFF
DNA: TGTGCCAGCAGCTCGGGCAGGGACGAAGTGGCTTTCTTT

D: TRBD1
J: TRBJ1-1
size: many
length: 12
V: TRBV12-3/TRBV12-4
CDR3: CASSFTGDEAFF
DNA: TGTGCCAGCAGTTTCACAGGGGATGAAGCTTTCTTT